The clone carrying this T cell receptor (beta chain) was observed at least ten times. Its matching antigen is unknown. This entry is derived from a study of T cells in Graves' hyperthyroidism and ophthalmopathy. Study conclusions and caveats: Blood also held most thyroid clonotypes expanded beyond 0.001. In simple terms, a model built on 13 V-J features told ophthalmopathy apart from stable hyperthyroidism.

CDR1 is MNHEY and CDR2 is SMNVEV in the germline V gene (reference sequence). The CDR3 runs 16 residues. V lost 5 bases and J lost 0; bases outside the gene matches: 10. The blood sample was taken at first hyperthyroidism diagnosis, before any ophthalmopathy symptoms. Source material for PBMCs was 9 to 10 ml fresh peripheral blood. Amplification of TCR beta CDR3 regions used RNA as the template. The TCR CDR3 first-round RT-PCR relied on the HTBI primer set. MiXCR was run by TCRdb on the multiplex PCR reads, yielding one entry per CDR3 protein. The sample contains under 350,000 distinct CDR3 sequences, roughly 14% of which appear only once.

Sequences were obtained from blood. V is TRBV27 and J is TRBJ2-7; 7 nucleotides line up with TRBD1. This clonotype originated in a woman under 40 with Graves' hyperthyroidism that later progressed to Graves' ophthalmopathy. CDR3 bases: TGTGCCAGCAGTGCACGACAGGGTGGGAACTCCTACGAGCAGTACTTC. Its translation is CASSARQGGNSYEQYF.